Listed below are T cell receptor beta chains from one sample, sequenced in a study of PD-L1 blockade in urothelial cancer. The data were produced by immunoSEQ multiplex PCR, yet TCRdb's version contains in-frame clones alone and is incomplete. The sample lists about 88,000 clones, roughly nine tenths occurring once. The source material was PBMCs, sampled around atezolizumab (anti-PD-L1) treatment. The receptors originated from a man aged 60 to 69 with urothelial cancer. Each CDR3 is given with its conserved first and last residue. D genes are given only for firm matches. Part of the rows lack a size; the others show once, few, many or a class for expanded clones.

v_call	j_call	clone_size	cdr3_length	d_call	cdr3_nt	cdr3_aa
TRBV5-1	TRBJ1-1	NA	14	NA	TGCGCCAGCACCTTCGACAGTTTGAACACTGAAGCTTTCTTT	CASTFDSLNTEAFF
TRBV5-1	TRBJ1-1	NA	15	NA	TGCGCCAGCAGCCCCCCTTCTCCAGGGTTCACTGAAGCTTTCTTT	CASSPPSPGFTEAFF
TRBV5-1	TRBJ2-7	once	12	NA	TGCGCCAGCAGCGCCCAGGGAGGTGAGCAGTACTTC	CASSAQGGEQYF
TRBV6-5	TRBJ1-5	NA	15	TRBD1	TGTGCCAGCAGGTGGACAGGGGCGAGCAATCAGCCCCAGCATTTT	CASRWTGASNQPQHF
TRBV21-1	TRBJ1-5	NA	16	NA	TGTGCCAGCAGCAAAGTTGAGCACAGGGGTAATCAGCCCCAGCATTTT	CASSKVEHRGNQPQHF
TRBV6-1	TRBJ2-7	NA	14	TRBD2	TGTGCCAGCACCTTAGCGGGAGGGCCTAACGAGCAGTACTTC	CASTLAGGPNEQYF
TRBV18	TRBJ2-1	NA	16	NA	TGTGCCAGCTCACCGTCCCGGGACATAACCTACAATGAGCAGTTCTTC	CASSPSRDITYNEQFF
TRBV30	TRBJ2-7	NA	12	TRBD1	TGTGCCTGGAGTGGACAGGGGCGAGAGCAGTACTTC	CAWSGQGREQYF
TRBV11-2	TRBJ2-3	NA	18	TRBD2	TGTGCCAGCAGCTTAGATCTGGGTAGCGGGGTGCTAGTCGATACGCAGTATTTT	CASSLDLGSGVLVDTQYF
TRBV27	TRBJ2-5	NA	15	TRBD2	TGTGCCAGCAGTTTAGGACTAGCCTTCCAAGAGACCCAGTACTTC	CASSLGLAFQETQYF
TRBV6-1	TRBJ1-4	once	15	TRBD1	TGTGCCAGCAGGAAAAGGACAGGGTTTAATGAAAAACTGTTTTTT	CASRKRTGFNEKLFF
TRBV4-2	TRBJ1-1	NA	16	NA	TGTGCCAGCAGCCAACAACACATGGTTGAGAACACTGAAGCTTTCTTT	CASSQQHMVENTEAFF